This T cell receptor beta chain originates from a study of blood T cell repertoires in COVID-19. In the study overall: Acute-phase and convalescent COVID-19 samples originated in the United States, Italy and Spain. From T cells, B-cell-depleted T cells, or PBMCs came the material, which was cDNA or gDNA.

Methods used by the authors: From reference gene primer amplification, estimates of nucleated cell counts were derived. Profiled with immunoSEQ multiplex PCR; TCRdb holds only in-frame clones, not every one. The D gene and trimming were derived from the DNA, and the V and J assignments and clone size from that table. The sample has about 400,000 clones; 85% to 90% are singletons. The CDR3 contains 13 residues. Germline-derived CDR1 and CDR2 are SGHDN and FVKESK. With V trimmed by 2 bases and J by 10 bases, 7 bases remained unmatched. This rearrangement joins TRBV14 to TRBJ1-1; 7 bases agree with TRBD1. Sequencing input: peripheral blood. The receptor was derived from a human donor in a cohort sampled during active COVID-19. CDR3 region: CASSQSTGYGAFF. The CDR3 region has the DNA TGTGCCAGCAGCCAATCGACAGGGTATGGAGCTTTCTTT.